The following is a T cell receptor beta chain sequence with its context. Its specificity is not known. The record originates from a study of cytomegalovirus exposure and HLA in healthy donors. PCR used 60 Vbeta primers and 13 Jbeta primers. Method: immunoSEQ multiplex PCR; TCRdb's copy keeps in-frame clones and lacks some. Among some 98,000 clones listed, about 81% were seen once. There are 15 residues in the CDR3. Per the germline V gene, CDR1 is SGHAT and CDR2 is FQDESV (reference sequence). V lost 8 bases and J lost 1, with 16 bases in between. Study-wide results and caveats: Researchers left out some V segments, among them TRBV6-2 and TRBV6-3, as indistinguishable.

Sequenced material: PBMCs. The receptor's source is a man younger than 30 in good health and CMV-seropositive. The chain uses TRBV11-1 and TRBJ2-3; the D is unclear. The CDR3 DNA reads as TGTGCCAGCGGAACTACTTGGTCCCGCACAGATACGCAGTATTTT. Translated, it gives CASGTTWSRTDTQYF.